These 9 T cell receptor beta chains were sequenced from one sample in a study of CD8 T cells in ankylosing spondylitis. TCRdb called the 5' RACE reads again in MiXCR, with one record for every CDR3 protein. The sample lists around 90,000 distinct CDR3 sequences, around 30% occurring once. Sequencing was carried out using blood, either unsorted or a sorted T cell fraction (not recorded which). The receptors were sampled from a male donor with ankylosing spondylitis or in good health (not recorded which).

The rearrangement joins TRBV7-3 to TRBJ1-2; D unresolved. The CDR3 length is 13 residues. The V gene's germline CDR1 is SGHTA and CDR2 FQGTGA. Trimming removed 5 bases from V and 4 bases from J, with 11 bases in between. The CDR3: CASSPWIGYGYTF. The CDR3 nucleotides read TGTGCCAGCAGCCCATGGATTGGCTATGGCTACACCTTC.

V is TRBV7-3 and J is TRBJ1-6; no clear D gene. Germline-derived CDR1 and CDR2 are SGHTA and FQGTGA. Trimming took 3 bases from V and 6 from J, leaving 9 bases between them. The CDR3 sequence is 14 residues long. Here the CDR3 reads CASSLDALNSPLHF. The CDR3 nucleotides read TGTGCCAGCAGCTTGGACGCCCTTAATTCACCCCTCCACTTT.

This clonotype was observed a handful of times. The chain combines TRBV18 with TRBJ1-1; D gene ambiguous. The V end lost 1 base, the J end lost 0 bases, and 9 bases lay between the germline ends. CDR1 and CDR2 from the germline V gene are KGHSH and LQKENI. This CDR3 spans 15 amino acids. The CDR3 is CASSPRETMNTEAFF. The CDR3 DNA reads as TGTGCCAGCTCACCACGCGAAACAATGAACACTGAAGCTTTCTTT. Looking up the rest from reference TRBV18 and TRBJ1-1 gives the full variable domain: NAGVMQNPRHLVRRRGQEARLRCSPMKGHSHVYWYRQLPEEGLKFMVYLQKENIIDESGMPKERFSAEFPKEGPSILRIQQVVRGDSAAYFCASSPRETMNTEAFFGQGTRLTVV.

This clonotype was seen only a few times. The rearrangement links TRBV10-3 to TRBJ1-6; D gene unclear. CDR1 ENHRY and CDR2 SYGVKD come from the germline V gene. Trimming pared 4 bases from V and 14 bases from J, leaving 12 bases between. CDR3 size: 12 residues. DNA of the CDR3: TGTGCCATCAGTGCACCTTCCGGGGCCCTCCACTTT. Amino acid sequence: CAISAPSGALHF.

V gene TRBV28 combines with J gene TRBJ2-5; D ambiguous. Deletions cut 2 bases from V and 5 bases from J, with 6 bases between. Germline CDR1 MDHEN, CDR2 SYDVKM. This CDR3 spans 12 amino acids. The CDR3 protein is CASSLEVETQYF. The CDR3 DNA sequence: TGTGCCAGCAGTTTAGAGGTTGAGACCCAGTACTTC.

The gene calls are TRBV2 and TRBJ2-2, with D hard to call. Trimming removed 9 bases at V and 6 bases at J, with 11 bases between. The CDR3 contains 12 residues. Per the germline V gene, CDR1 is SNHLY and CDR2 is FYNNEI. In nucleotides, the CDR3 is TGTGCCAGTAAAGTTCTTCCCGGGGAGCTGTTTTTT. Encoded protein: CASKVLPGELFF.

This clonotype was detected a few times. This chain uses TRBV5-1 with TRBJ2-1; TRBD2 agrees at 15 bases. The J segment lost 6 bases and the V segment lost 3 bases, leaving 4 bases of the junction unmatched. The CDR3 is made up of 16 amino acids. Germline CDR1 is SGHRS and CDR2 is YFSETQ. For the CDR3, the DNA is TGCGCCAGCAGCTGGACTAGCGGGGGGGCCGCCAATGAGCAGTTCTTC. Encoded protein: CASSWTSGGAANEQFF.

The chain has TRBV12-3 or TRBV12-4 and TRBJ2-3; 9 bases are a match to TRBD2. Trimming at V came to 4 bases and at J to 3 bases, leaving 14 bases not matched to a gene. CDR3 size: 18 residues. The CDR3 DNA is TGTGCCAGCAGTTCCCAGGAGGAGTGGACTAGCGTTACAGATACGCAGTATTTT. Protein product: CASSSQEEWTSVTDTQYF.

This chain joins TRBV12-3 or TRBV12-4 and TRBJ2-5; 7 bases are a match to TRBD2. The length of the CDR3 is 15 residues. J lost 1 base, V lost 1 base, and 3 bases had no gene match. In DNA form, the CDR3 reads TGTGCCAGCAGTTTAGGGACTAGAGGCCAAGAGACCCAGTACTTC. It yields the protein CASSLGTRGQETQYF.